These 2 T cell receptor beta chains came from one sample sequenced in a study of cytomegalovirus exposure and HLA in healthy donors. PCR used 60 Vbeta primers and 13 Jbeta primers. Libraries were prepared by immunoSEQ multiplex PCR; TCRdb keeps only in-frame clonotypes and omits some of them. Here the sample table reports around 210,000 clones. Source material: PBMCs. These receptors originate from a girl aged 2 to 9 in good health and CMV-seropositive.

The CDR3 here is CASSFSGEYEKLFF. CDR3 bases: TGTGCCAGCAGTTTTTCAGGGGAGTACGAAAAACTGTTTTTT. The chain is built from TRBV28 and TRBJ1-4; perhaps TRBD1 as D (6 bases). The germline V gene encodes CDR1 MDHEN and CDR2 SYDVKM. CDR3 size: 14 residues. Trimming left V 3 bases short and J 8 bases short, with 13 bases between.

J is TRBJ1-5 and V is TRBV2, with TRBD1 as a possible D gene (6 bases). V was shortened by 7 bases and J by 0 bases, with 13 bases between the two germline ends. CDR1 is SNHLY and CDR2 is FYNNEI in the germline V gene. CDR3 size: 15 residues. In DNA, the CDR3 is TGTGCCAGCAACCCGGGACATTATAGCAATCAGCCCCAGCATTTT. As protein: CASNPGHYSNQPQHF.